The 15 T cell receptor beta chains given below trace back to one sample, sequenced in a study of post-analysis software for immune sequencing data. Their recognized antigens are unknown. Unique molecular identifiers tagged the TCR beta cDNA libraries. One entry per CDR3 protein results from TCRdb running MiXCR on the PCR reads. The sample consists of 650,000 to 850,000 distinct CDR3 sequences, 53% of them appearing once. Study results and caveats: Five TRBV segments occurring more often in patients than controls included TRBV5-6, TRBV5-1 and TRBV20-1.

The sample consisted of blood. The receptor set was obtained from a girl under 18 with multiple sclerosis.

This rearrangement joins TRBV7-9 to TRBJ1-6, with D maybe TRBD1 (6 bases). The CDR3 length is 14 residues. V lost 8 bases and J lost 1, with 9 bases in between. Germline V gene lookup returns CDR1 SEHNR and CDR2 FQNEAQ (reference sequence). CDR3 sequence: CASEGESYNSPLHF. CDR3 sequence (DNA): TGTGCCAGCGAGGGGGAATCCTATAATTCACCCCTCCACTTT.

The table lists this clonotype with a few counts. The chain joins TRBV7-2 to TRBJ2-7, with TRBD2 identical over 10 bases. The J segment lost 2 bases and the V segment lost 4 bases, leaving 5 bases of the junction unmatched. The CDR3 length is 15 residues. Looked up from germline, CDR1 is SGHTA and CDR2 is FQGNSA. The DNA for the CDR3 is TGTGCCAGCAGCTCCCCTAGCGGGAGTGCCTACGAGCAGTACTTC. Translated: CASSSPSGSAYEQYF. The whole variable domain, filled in from reference TRBV7-2 and TRBJ2-7, reads GAGVSQSPSNKVTEKGKDVELRCDPISGHTALYWYRQSLGQGLEFLIYFQGNSAPDKSGLPSDRFSAERTGGSVSTLTIQRTQQEDSAVYLCASSSPSGSAYEQYFGPGTRLTVT.

V is TRBV27 and J is TRBJ2-7; TRBD2 matches 10 bases. This CDR3 is built from 16 residues. V shed 4 bases, J shed 4 bases, and the junction held 10 bases outside the gene matches. Germline loops: CDR1 MNHEY, CDR2 SMNVEV (reference sequence). CDR3 in amino acids: CASSSLLTSGSYEQYF. The CDR3 nucleotides read TGTGCCAGCAGTTCCCTCTTGACTAGCGGGTCTTACGAGCAGTACTTC.

Written as DNA, the CDR3 is TGCGCCAGCAGCTTGGAGGCGGGAATTCCCTCCTACGAGCAGTACTTC. Protein product: CASSLEAGIPSYEQYF. This chain uses TRBV5-1 with TRBJ2-7; possible D gene TRBD2, 6 bases. Germline-derived CDR1 and CDR2 are SGHRS and YFSETQ. Trimming stripped 0 bases from V and 0 bases from J, with 13 bases between. The CDR3 runs 16 residues. The whole variable domain, remainder taken from reference TRBV5-1 and TRBJ2-7, is KAGVTQTPRYLIKTRGQQVTLSCSPISGHRSVSWYQQTPGQGLQFLFEYFSETQRNKGNFPGRFSGRQFSNSRSEMNVSTLELGDSALYLCASSLEAGIPSYEQYFGPGTRLTVT.

This clonotype has a handful of counts. J is TRBJ2-3 and V is TRBV5-1, with D hard to call. V was trimmed by 4 bases and J by 5 bases, leaving 11 bases between them. The CDR3 spans 13 residues. Germline CDR1 SGHRS, CDR2 YFSETQ. CDR3: CASSLDLGDTQYF. DNA for the CDR3: TGCGCCAGCAGCCTGGACCTTGGAGATACGCAGTATTTT.

The chain is built from TRBV25-1 and TRBJ1-4; no clear D gene. The CDR3 is 13 amino acids. Trimming removed 4 bases from V and 7 bases from J, with 10 bases in between. CDR1 is MGHDK and CDR2 is SYGVNS in the germline V gene. The CDR3, as DNA: TGTGCCAGCAGTGCCGCCCCCCCTGAAAAACTGTTTTTT. Its protein is CASSAAPPEKLFF. The full variable domain, rest sourced from reference TRBV25-1 and TRBJ1-4, is EADIYQTPRYLVIGTGKKITLECSQTMGHDKMYWYQQDPGMELHLIHYSYGVNSTEKGDLSSESTVSRIRTEHFPLTLESARPSHTSQYLCASSAAPPEKLFFGSGTQLSVL.

The chain carries TRBV7-2 and TRBJ2-7; 12 nucleotides line up with TRBD2. The J call may be incorrect, as the DNA end agrees better with TRBJ2-5. Germline V CDR1 and CDR2: SGHTA, FQGNSA. The CDR3 loop spans 14 amino acids. This chain's CDR3 is CASSSTSGGKTQYF. The CDR3 DNA follows: TGTGCCAGCAGCTCGACTAGCGGGGGAAAGACCCAGTACTTC.

The rearrangement links TRBV6-5 to TRBJ2-5, with 7 bases lining up with TRBD2. The CDR3 covers 16 residues. J gave up 1 base and V 7 bases, and 12 bases lay outside the gene matches. CDR1 is MNHEY, CDR2 SVGAGI, per germline. The CDR3 sequence is CASKRMLAASQETQYF. In DNA, the CDR3 is TGTGCCAGCAAACGAATGCTAGCGGCCTCCCAAGAGACCCAGTACTTC.

This sequence joins TRBV3-1 and TRBJ2-1; D is unresolved. The germline V and J ends were trimmed by 4 bases and 3 bases, with 7 bases remaining between them. Germline loops: CDR1 LGHDT, CDR2 YNNKEL (reference sequence). CDR3 length: 13 amino acids. The CDR3 nucleotides are TGTGCCAGCAGCCCAGAAATCTACAATGAGCAGTTCTTC. As protein: CASSPEIYNEQFF.

The gene calls are TRBV29-1 and TRBJ1-4, with a weak D call TRBD1 (5 bases). Germline CDR1 and CDR2: SQVTM and ANQGSEA. The CDR3 runs to 12 residues. V was clipped by 7 bases and J by 8 bases, with 14 bases between them. The CDR3: CSGGGGGEKLFF. CDR3 nucleotide sequence: TGCAGCGGGGGCGGCGGTGGGGAAAAACTGTTTTTT.

This clonotype was counted a few times. This chain links TRBV27 with TRBJ2-7, with D tentatively TRBD1 (5 bases). The CDR3 is 14 residues long. Germline-derived CDR1 and CDR2 are MNHEY and SMNVEV (reference sequence). Trimming shortened V by 2 bases and J by 5 bases, and 13 bases separated the two germline ends. CDR3 nucleotides: TGTGCCAGCAGTTTACGGACACCGTCGGACGAGCAGTACTTC. Its translation is CASSLRTPSDEQYF.

The chain combines TRBV20-1 with TRBJ2-1; 8 bases map to TRBD2. The DNA matches TRBJ2-7 better at its end, which makes the J call doubtful. Germline CDR1 DFQATT, CDR2 SNEGSKA (reference sequence). The CDR3 spans 14 residues. The CDR3 bases are TGCAGTGCTAGAAGCCCGGGGACTAGCTACGAGCAGTACTTC. Translation: CSARSPGTSYEQYF.

The gene calls are TRBV27 and TRBJ2-1, with D possibly matching TRBD2 (6 bases). This CDR3 spans 15 amino acids. CDR1 is MNHEY, CDR2 SMNVEV, per germline (reference sequence). V lost 6 bases and J lost 3, with 15 bases in between. CDR3 protein: CASSLWGEDYNEQFF. The DNA for the CDR3 is TGTGCCAGCAGCCTTTGGGGGGAGGACTACAATGAGCAGTTCTTC.

This chain connects TRBV2 to TRBJ2-1; 15 bases fit TRBD2. The CDR3 is 16 amino acids. J was trimmed by 8 bases and V by 6 bases; bases with no gene match: 8. Germline-derived CDR1 and CDR2 are SNHLY and FYNNEI. The CDR3 here is CASRDGLAGGGDEQFF. The DNA for the CDR3 is TGTGCCAGCAGGGACGGACTAGCGGGGGGGGGTGATGAGCAGTTCTTC.

The chain has TRBV15 and TRBJ1-1, with D tentatively TRBD1 (6 bases). The germline V and J ends were trimmed by 4 bases and 4 bases, with 16 bases remaining between them. The CDR3 covers 15 residues. The V gene's germline CDR1 is LNHNV and CDR2 YYDKDF (reference sequence). CDR3 loop: CATSTLQGRSTEAFF. In nucleotides, the CDR3 is TGTGCCACCAGCACACTACAGGGTAGGAGCACTGAAGCTTTCTTT.